This TCR beta chain was recorded in a study of cytomegalovirus exposure and HLA in healthy donors. Study-level results: Productive rates of about 90% or about 30% were seen for most TCR beta V segments in an earlier analysis. Roughly uniform depth of sequencing across donors was assumed in presence/absence analyses.

Primers included in the PCR were 60 Vbeta and 13 Jbeta primers. Sequenced by immunoSEQ multiplex PCR; TCRdb stores in-frame clones only, minus some. Found here are roughly 200,000 clones, 86% of them singletons; the top ten hold less than 0.35%. V lost 10 bases, J lost 3 bases, and 9 bases stayed unmatched. CDR1 and CDR2 from the germline V gene are ENHRY and SYGVKD. The CDR3 is 14 amino acids. Note on this clone: The antigen is unknown.

The chain uses TRBV10-3 and TRBJ2-3; 8 positions match TRBD1. This sequence was found in a woman aged 25 to 45 in good health and CMV-seronegative. Sequencing was done on a sample of PBMCs. For the CDR3, the DNA is TGTGCCAGCCGTGGGACAGGAGGAACAGATACGCAGTATTTT. Residues: CASRGTGGTDTQYF.